The 9 T cell receptor beta chains below all came from one sample that was sequenced in a study of identical twins. TCRdb analysed the 5' RACE reads with MiXCR anew, one entry per CDR3 protein. Of around 480,000 distinct CDR3 sequences listed, about 14% were seen once; the top ten hold about 0.53%. These sequences were also reported in another study, on yellow fever vaccine responses in identical twins.

What was sequenced was CD4+ T cells sorted from blood. The receptors derive from a woman between 18 and 29 years old in good health.

This chain connects TRBV11-2 to TRBJ1-6; D gene unclear. The germline gives CDR1 SGHAT, CDR2 FQNNGV. V dropped 5 bases and J dropped 6 bases, with 5 bases sitting between them. The CDR3 sequence is 12 residues long. This chain's CDR3 is CASSTANSPLHF. The CDR3 DNA reads TGTGCCAGCAGCACCGCTAATTCACCCCTCCACTTT. Complete variable domain (other parts from reference TRBV11-2 and TRBJ1-6): EAGVAQSPRYKIIEKRQSVAFWCNPISGHATLYWYQQILGQGPKLLIQFQNNGVVDDSQLPKDRFSAERLKGVDSTLKIQPAKLEDSAVYLCASSTANSPLHFGNGTRLTVT.

The J gene is TRBJ2-3, the V gene TRBV14, with D possibly TRBD2 on 6 matching bases. CDR1 is SGHDN, CDR2 FVKESK, per germline. This CDR3 contains 16 residues. Trimming took 0 bases from V and 5 from J, leaving 15 bases between them. The CDR3 protein is CASSQDEGRILDTQYF. CDR3 nucleotides: TGTGCCAGCAGCCAAGACGAGGGGAGGATTTTAGATACGCAGTATTTT. The full variable domain, with the rest looked up from reference TRBV14 and TRBJ2-3, is EAGVTQFPSHSVIEKGQTVTLRCDPISGHDNLYWYRRVMGKEIKFLLHFVKESKQDESGMPNNRFLAERTGGTYSTLKVQPAELEDSGVYFCASSQDEGRILDTQYFGPGTRLTVL.

This clonotype was seen a few times. The genes are TRBV3-1 and TRBJ2-2, with unresolved D. The germline V and J ends were trimmed by 0 bases and 5 bases, with 13 bases remaining between them. The CDR3 runs 16 residues. Germline V gene sequence: CDR1 LGHDT, CDR2 YNNKEL (reference sequence). The DNA for the CDR3 is TGTGCCAGCAGCCAAGATATAGGGTTTAGAACCGGGGAGCTGTTTTTT. It yields the protein CASSQDIGFRTGELFF.

This clonotype appeared many times. The gene calls are TRBV7-6 and TRBJ1-3; D gene ambiguous. Trimming removed 5 bases at V and 4 bases at J, with 9 bases between. The CDR3 is 13 amino acids. From germline, CDR1 is SGHVS and CDR2 FNYEAQ. CDR3 coding DNA: TGTGCCAGCAGCCCGCTCGGGGGAAACACCATATATTTT. Translated, it gives CASSPLGGNTIYF. The full variable domain, its missing parts supplied by reference TRBV7-6 and TRBJ1-3, is GAGVSQSPRYKVTKRGQDVALRCDPISGHVSLYWYRQALGQGPEFLTYFNYEAQQDKSGLPNDRFSAERPEGSISTLTIQRTEQRDSAMYRCASSPLGGNTIYFGEGSWLTVV.

This clonotype has a handful of counts. The V call is TRBV7-6, the J call TRBJ2-7; 8 nucleotides line up with TRBD2. The CDR3 is made up of 15 amino acids. Germline V CDR1 and CDR2: SGHVS, FNYEAQ. The V gene end was trimmed by 3 bases and the J gene end by 0 bases; junction bases not matched to a gene: 4. The CDR3 sequence is CASSFESGGSYEQYF. CDR3 bases: TGTGCCAGCAGCTTTGAAAGCGGGGGCTCCTACGAGCAGTACTTC.

The rearrangement joins TRBV6-1 to TRBJ2-7, with 10 bases that match TRBD1. Unmatched junction bases numbered 8, after V lost 6 bases and J lost 6 bases. The CDR3 covers 14 residues. Germline V gene sequence: CDR1 MNHNS, CDR2 SASEGT. In DNA form, the CDR3 reads TGTGCCAGCAGACCCGGGACAGGGGTTGGCGAGCAGTACTTC. This encodes CASRPGTGVGEQYF.

This clonotype has only a few counts. The chain links TRBV11-2 to TRBJ2-3; D is perhaps TRBD1 (5 bases). The V gene's germline CDR1 is SGHAT and CDR2 FQNNGV. This CDR3 spans 12 amino acids. V lost 4 bases to trimming and J lost 9 bases, with 11 bases between them. The CDR3 nucleotides read TGTGCCAGCAGCTCGGACATCTTAACGCAGTATTTT. It specifies CASSSDILTQYF.

A few counts support this clonotype. This chain uses TRBV4-3 with TRBJ2-4; TRBD1 aligns across 7 bases. Per the germline V gene, CDR1 is LGHNA and CDR2 is YSLEER. Trimming removed 4 bases from V and 5 bases from J; junction bases left unmatched: 8. The CDR3 length is 15 residues. The CDR3: CASSRRGQLENIQYF. CDR3 coding DNA: TGCGCCAGCAGCCGTAGGGGACAGTTGGAAAACATTCAGTACTTC.

The J gene is TRBJ2-7, the V gene TRBV20-1; unclear D gene. V shed 3 bases and J shed 0 bases, with 12 bases lying between them. CDR1 is DFQATT, CDR2 SNEGSKA, per germline (reference sequence). The CDR3 spans 14 residues. In DNA form, the CDR3 reads TGCAGTGCTAGGTTGCACTCGAGCTCCTACGAGCAGTACTTC. Amino acids: CSARLHSSSYEQYF.